Below, one T cell receptor (beta chain) is given with its context. Its antigen is not known. This record comes from a study of cytomegalovirus exposure and HLA in healthy donors. Study background: An early data release held 80 million or so unique TCRs from HLA-typed donors.

Germline CDR1 and CDR2: ENHRY and SYGVKD. V was pared by 11 bases and J by 5 bases, with 9 bases of the junction left unmatched. The length of the CDR3 is 13 residues. With 60 Vbeta and 13 Jbeta primers, the PCR was carried out. Libraries were prepared by immunoSEQ multiplex PCR; TCRdb keeps only in-frame clonotypes and omits some of them. The profile shows around 75,000 clones, approximately 78% of them singletons. Regarding the study as a whole: Other equally common chains were less clonally expanded than HLA-associated TCR beta chains, a later analysis showed.

The receptor was isolated from a man aged 35-49 years in good health and CMV-seronegative. The specimen was PBMCs. The rearrangement links TRBV10-3 to TRBJ1-2; 9 nucleotides line up with TRBD1. The CDR3 sequence is CAADRGIPYGYTF. Here the CDR3 DNA reads TGTGCCGCGGACAGGGGAATACCTTATGGCTACACCTTC.